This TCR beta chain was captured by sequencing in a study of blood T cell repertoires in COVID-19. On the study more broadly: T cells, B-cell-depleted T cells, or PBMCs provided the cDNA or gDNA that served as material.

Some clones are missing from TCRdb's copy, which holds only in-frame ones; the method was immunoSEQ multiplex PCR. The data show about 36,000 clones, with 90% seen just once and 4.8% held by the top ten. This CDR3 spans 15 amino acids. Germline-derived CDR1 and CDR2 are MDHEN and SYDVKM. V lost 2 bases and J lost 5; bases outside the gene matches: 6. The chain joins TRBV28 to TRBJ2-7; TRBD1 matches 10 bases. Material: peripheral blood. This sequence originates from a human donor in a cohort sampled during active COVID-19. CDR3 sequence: CASSLGTGVFDEQYF. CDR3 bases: TGTGCCAGCAGTTTAGGGACAGGGGTGTTCGACGAGCAGTACTTC.